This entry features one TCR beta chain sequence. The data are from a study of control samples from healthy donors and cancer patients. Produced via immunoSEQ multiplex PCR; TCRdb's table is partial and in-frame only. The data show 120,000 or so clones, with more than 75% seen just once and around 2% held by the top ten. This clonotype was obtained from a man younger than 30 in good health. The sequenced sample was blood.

Here the CDR3 reads CASSKSPNEKLFF. The DNA of the CDR3 is TGTGCCAGCAGCAAATCGCCGAATGAAAAACTGTTTTTT. The rearrangement uses TRBV12-3 or TRBV12-4 and TRBJ1-4; D is undetermined. The CDR3 has 13 amino acids. The V end lost 6 bases, the J end lost 5 bases, and 10 bases lay between the germline ends.